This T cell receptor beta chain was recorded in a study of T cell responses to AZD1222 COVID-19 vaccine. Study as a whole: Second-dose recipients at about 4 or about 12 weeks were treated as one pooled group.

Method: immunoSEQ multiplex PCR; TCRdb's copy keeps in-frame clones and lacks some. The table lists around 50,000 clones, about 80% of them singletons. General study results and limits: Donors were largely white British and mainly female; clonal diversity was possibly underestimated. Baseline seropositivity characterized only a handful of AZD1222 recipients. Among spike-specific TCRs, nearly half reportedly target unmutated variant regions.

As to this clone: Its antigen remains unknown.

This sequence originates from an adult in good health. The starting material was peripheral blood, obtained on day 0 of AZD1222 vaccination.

CDR3 sequence (DNA): TGTGCCAGCAGCCTCTCCTCTCAGGGTGGCGGGGAGCTGTTTTTT. Translated, it gives CASSLSSQGGGELFF. V usage is TRBV7-6 and J usage is TRBJ2-2; weak D call: TRBD1 (5 bases). This CDR3 contains 15 residues. V was cut by 5 bases and J by 7 bases, with 17 bases left in between. CDR1 and CDR2 (germline): SGHVS, FNYEAQ. The variable domain in full, with the rest retrieved from reference TRBV7-6 and TRBJ2-2, is GAGVSQSPRYKVTKRGQDVALRCDPISGHVSLYWYRQALGQGPEFLTYFNYEAQQDKSGLPNDRFSAERPEGSISTLTIQRTEQRDSAMYRCASSLSSQGGGELFFGEGSRLTVL.